This T cell receptor (beta chain) was retrieved from a study of CD8+ T cells in alopecia areata. The V gene's germline CDR1 is LNHDA and CDR2 SQIVND (reference sequence). Trimming removed 6 bases at V and 6 bases at J, with 17 bases between. This CDR3 has 14 residues. Following extraction, RNA underwent reverse transcription to cDNA, which served as the sequencing template. Profiled with immunoSEQ multiplex PCR; TCRdb holds only in-frame clones, not every one. The data contain some 210,000 clones, 50% to 60% of them singletons. This clone was observed a few times. V and J are TRBV19 and TRBJ1-2, with D perhaps matching TRBD1 (5 bases). This sample comprised CD4+ T cells sorted from blood, obtained at week 0. The sequence came from a human donor with alopecia areata. The CDR3 spells CASSPTGGENGYTF. Here the CDR3 DNA reads TGTGCCAGTAGCCCCACGGGAGGGGAGAATGGCTACACCTTC.